This is a list of T cell receptor beta chains from one sample in a study of human T cells and chemical hapten exposure. TCRdb re-analysed the RACE reads in MiXCR, keeping a single row per CDR3 protein. The sample comprises tens of thousands of distinct CDR3 sequences, about 11% of which are singletons, and roughly 3.4% rests with the top ten. The sample in question was whole blood, obtained in connection with sensitization to the hapten diphenylcyclopropenone (DPC). The source of these receptors is a woman aged 55-69 years with alopecia areata. Some clones in this sample may be carry-over from other donors' samples. Both conserved end residues are part of each CDR3. The order of the fields is D gene, clone size, J gene, V gene, CDR3 protein, CDR3 DNA. The D gene is left open where the match is weak. Clone size is stated in some rows and not others, as once, few, many or a class when expanded.

D gene: .; clone size: few; J gene: TRBJ1-2; V gene: TRBV7-6; CDR3 protein: CASSSPPGRGANYGYTF; CDR3 DNA: TGTGCCAGCAGCTCACCCCCGGGACGGGGAGCTAACTATGGCTACACCTTC
D gene: .; clone size: many; J gene: TRBJ2-5; V gene: TRBV7-3; CDR3 protein: CASSLSSTLGETQYF; CDR3 DNA: TGTGCCAGCAGCTTATCCTCCACCCTAGGGGAGACCCAGTACTTC
D gene: .; clone size: few; J gene: TRBJ2-3; V gene: TRBV30; CDR3 protein: CAWTPGRYTDTQYF; CDR3 DNA: TGTGCCTGGACGCCGGGACGGTACACAGATACGCAGTATTTT
D gene: .; clone size: .; J gene: TRBJ2-7; V gene: TRBV3-1; CDR3 protein: CASSQESYEQYF; CDR3 DNA: TGTGCCAGCAGCCAAGAGTCCTACGAGCAGTACTTC
D gene: .; clone size: many; J gene: TRBJ2-1; V gene: TRBV11-2; CDR3 protein: CASSLLGREGFF; CDR3 DNA: TGTGCCAGCAGCCTCCTGGGCAGAGAGGGGTTCTTC
D gene: TRBD2; clone size: few; J gene: TRBJ2-7; V gene: TRBV5-1; CDR3 protein: CASSDTSGVGEQYF; CDR3 DNA: TGCGCCAGCAGCGACACTAGCGGGGTCGGCGAGCAGTACTTC
D gene: TRBD1; clone size: many; J gene: TRBJ2-7; V gene: TRBV11-2; CDR3 protein: CASSPDRDSSYEQYF; CDR3 DNA: TGTGCCAGCAGCCCGGACAGGGACAGCTCCTACGAGCAGTACTTC
D gene: .; clone size: many; J gene: TRBJ2-3; V gene: TRBV30; CDR3 protein: CAWLLADTQYF; CDR3 DNA: TGTGCCTGGCTGCTGGCAGATACGCAGTATTTT
D gene: .; clone size: .; J gene: TRBJ2-3; V gene: TRBV29-1; CDR3 protein: CSVSFGDRASTDTQYF; CDR3 DNA: TGCAGCGTTTCTTTCGGGGACCGAGCTAGCACAGATACGCAGTATTTT
D gene: .; clone size: few; J gene: TRBJ2-5; V gene: TRBV11-2; CDR3 protein: CASSLAGRETQYF; CDR3 DNA: TGTGCCAGCAGCTTAGCAGGGAGAGAGACCCAGTACTTC
D gene: .; clone size: .; J gene: TRBJ2-5; V gene: TRBV29-1; CDR3 protein: CSVEWYQETQYF; CDR3 DNA: TGCAGCGTTGAGTGGTACCAAGAGACCCAGTACTTC
D gene: .; clone size: .; J gene: TRBJ2-7; V gene: TRBV30; CDR3 protein: CAWSDVVWVYEQYF; CDR3 DNA: TGTGCCTGGAGTGACGTGGTTTGGGTGTACGAGCAGTACTTC
D gene: .; clone size: .; J gene: TRBJ2-6; V gene: TRBV4-2; CDR3 protein: CASSLGGAGANVLTF; CDR3 DNA: TGTGCCAGCAGCCTAGGGGGGGCTGGGGCCAACGTCCTGACTTTC
D gene: .; clone size: few; J gene: TRBJ2-2; V gene: TRBV6-6; CDR3 protein: CASSYSQNTGELFF; CDR3 DNA: TGTGCCAGCAGTTACTCCCAGAACACCGGGGAGCTGTTTTTT
D gene: .; clone size: .; J gene: TRBJ2-2; V gene: TRBV20-1; CDR3 protein: CSARDIQLRELFF; CDR3 DNA: TGCAGTGCTAGAGATATACAGCTACGGGAGCTGTTTTTT
D gene: .; clone size: many; J gene: TRBJ1-1; V gene: TRBV29-1; CDR3 protein: CSVGGGRGTEAFF; CDR3 DNA: TGCAGCGTTGGTGGAGGGCGCGGCACTGAAGCTTTCTTT
D gene: TRBD2; clone size: .; J gene: TRBJ2-5; V gene: TRBV5-1; CDR3 protein: CASSLGRGAPRETQYF; CDR3 DNA: TGCGCCAGCAGCTTGGGGCGGGGGGCCCCTCGGGAGACCCAGTACTTC
D gene: TRBD1; clone size: many; J gene: TRBJ1-4; V gene: TRBV4-1; CDR3 protein: CASSQGTGYEKLFF; CDR3 DNA: TGCGCCAGCAGCCAGGGGACAGGGTATGAAAAACTGTTTTTT
D gene: TRBD1; clone size: once; J gene: TRBJ2-1; V gene: TRBV2; CDR3 protein: CASTGQGLEFF; CDR3 DNA: TGTGCCAGCACTGGACAGGGCCTGGAGTTCTTC
D gene: .; clone size: .; J gene: TRBJ2-1; V gene: TRBV9; CDR3 protein: CASSSLLGGNEQFF; CDR3 DNA: TGTGCCAGCAGCTCCCTCTTGGGTGGCAATGAGCAGTTCTTC
D gene: .; clone size: few; J gene: TRBJ2-5; V gene: TRBV12-3/TRBV12-4; CDR3 protein: CASSLGTQYF; CDR3 DNA: TGTGCCAGCAGTTTGGGGACCCAGTACTTC
D gene: .; clone size: .; J gene: TRBJ2-2; V gene: TRBV7-3; CDR3 protein: CASSLMGPNTGELFF; CDR3 DNA: TGTGCCAGCAGCTTAATGGGGCCAAACACCGGGGAGCTGTTTTTT
D gene: TRBD2; clone size: .; J gene: TRBJ2-3; V gene: TRBV24-1; CDR3 protein: CATASGATDTQYF; CDR3 DNA: TGTGCCACCGCTAGCGGAGCCACAGATACGCAGTATTTT
D gene: TRBD2; clone size: many; J gene: TRBJ2-6; V gene: TRBV25-1; CDR3 protein: CASSSGGLFSGANVLTF; CDR3 DNA: TGTGCCAGCAGTAGCGGGGGCCTTTTCTCTGGGGCCAACGTCCTGACTTTC
D gene: .; clone size: few; J gene: TRBJ2-2; V gene: TRBV7-6; CDR3 protein: CASSLATGELFF; CDR3 DNA: TGTGCCAGCAGCCTAGCAACCGGGGAGCTGTTTTTT
D gene: .; clone size: few; J gene: TRBJ1-1; V gene: TRBV20-1; CDR3 protein: CSADRTPAETFF; CDR3 DNA: TGCAGTGCAGACAGGACCCCCGCGGAAACTTTCTTT
D gene: .; clone size: .; J gene: TRBJ1-5; V gene: TRBV18; CDR3 protein: CASSRSYSNQPQHF; CDR3 DNA: TGTGCCAGCTCTAGGAGTTATAGCAATCAGCCCCAGCATTTT
D gene: .; clone size: .; J gene: TRBJ1-2; V gene: TRBV7-8; CDR3 protein: CASSSRWYGYTF; CDR3 DNA: TGTGCCAGCAGTTCCCGGTGGTATGGCTACACCTTC
D gene: .; clone size: .; J gene: TRBJ1-6; V gene: TRBV4-2; CDR3 protein: CASSQEGTEYSPLHF; CDR3 DNA: TGTGCCAGCAGCCAAGAAGGGACGGAGTATTCACCCCTCCACTTT
D gene: TRBD2; clone size: many; J gene: TRBJ2-2; V gene: TRBV7-3; CDR3 protein: CASSPGLAGSGELFF; CDR3 DNA: TGTGCCAGCAGCCCGGGACTAGCGGGGTCGGGGGAGCTGTTTTTT
D gene: .; clone size: few; J gene: TRBJ1-2; V gene: TRBV7-2; CDR3 protein: CASSLTEASGYTF; CDR3 DNA: TGTGCCAGCAGCTTAACGGAGGCATCCGGCTACACCTTC
D gene: .; clone size: many; J gene: TRBJ2-2; V gene: TRBV18; CDR3 protein: CASSPVRDTGELFF; CDR3 DNA: TGTGCCAGCTCACCGGTTAGGGACACCGGGGAGCTGTTTTTT
D gene: TRBD1; clone size: many; J gene: TRBJ2-1; V gene: TRBV6-5; CDR3 protein: CASSYDSAGGRQFF; CDR3 DNA: TGTGCCAGCAGTTACGACTCCGCAGGGGGAAGGCAGTTCTTC
D gene: TRBD1; clone size: once; J gene: TRBJ1-5; V gene: TRBV29-1; CDR3 protein: CSVGTGGNQPQHF; CDR3 DNA: TGCAGCGTCGGGACAGGGGGCAATCAGCCCCAGCATTTT
D gene: .; clone size: many; J gene: TRBJ2-4; V gene: TRBV12-3/TRBV12-4; CDR3 protein: CASSPGGGGNIQYF; CDR3 DNA: TGTGCCAGCAGCCCCGGAGGGGGGGGGAACATTCAGTACTTC
D gene: TRBD1; clone size: many; J gene: TRBJ1-2; V gene: TRBV2; CDR3 protein: CASSPGTEGNYGYTF; CDR3 DNA: TGTGCCAGCAGCCCGGGGACAGAAGGCAACTATGGCTACACCTTC
D gene: .; clone size: many; J gene: TRBJ2-1; V gene: TRBV12-3/TRBV12-4; CDR3 protein: CASSPTGSSSYNEQFF; CDR3 DNA: TGTGCCAGCAGTCCTACAGGGTCGAGCTCCTACAATGAGCAGTTCTTC
D gene: TRBD1; clone size: few; J gene: TRBJ2-1; V gene: TRBV12-3/TRBV12-4; CDR3 protein: CASSLRTGGYNEQFF; CDR3 DNA: TGTGCCAGCAGTTTACGGACAGGGGGCTACAATGAGCAGTTCTTC
D gene: TRBD1; clone size: few; J gene: TRBJ2-2; V gene: TRBV10-2; CDR3 protein: CASFGQGNTGELFF; CDR3 DNA: TGCGCCAGCTTTGGACAGGGAAACACCGGGGAGCTGTTTTTT
D gene: .; clone size: .; J gene: TRBJ2-1; V gene: TRBV20-1; CDR3 protein: CSAPATVRSYNEQFF; CDR3 DNA: TGCAGTGCCCCGGCGACCGTGAGGTCCTACAATGAGCAGTTCTTC
D gene: TRBD1; clone size: many; J gene: TRBJ1-1; V gene: TRBV20-1; CDR3 protein: CSAGTGQKGWTEAFF; CDR3 DNA: TGCAGTGCTGGGACAGGCCAGAAGGGGTGGACTGAAGCTTTCTTT
D gene: TRBD2; clone size: few; J gene: TRBJ2-5; V gene: TRBV7-3; CDR3 protein: CASSVSSGAETQYF; CDR3 DNA: TGTGCCAGCAGCGTCAGTAGCGGGGCAGAGACCCAGTACTTC
D gene: .; clone size: .; J gene: TRBJ2-1; V gene: TRBV4-1; CDR3 protein: CASSQIEKRANEQFF; CDR3 DNA: TGCGCCAGCAGCCAAATAGAAAAGCGGGCTAATGAGCAGTTCTTC
D gene: .; clone size: .; J gene: TRBJ1-1; V gene: TRBV5-1; CDR3 protein: CASSLREGEAFF; CDR3 DNA: TGCGCCAGCAGCCTACGTGAGGGTGAAGCTTTCTTT
D gene: .; clone size: .; J gene: TRBJ1-3; V gene: TRBV5-1; CDR3 protein: CASSLDSGDSGNTIYF; CDR3 DNA: TGCGCCAGCAGCTTGGATTCGGGGGACTCTGGAAACACCATATATTTT
D gene: .; clone size: few; J gene: TRBJ2-7; V gene: TRBV28; CDR3 protein: CASSLTSEQYF; CDR3 DNA: TGTGCCAGCAGTTTAACATCCGAGCAGTACTTC
D gene: TRBD1; clone size: few; J gene: TRBJ1-1; V gene: TRBV11-2; CDR3 protein: CASSLQGQGISSTEAFF; CDR3 DNA: TGTGCCAGCAGCCTACAGGGACAGGGGATTTCGTCGACTGAAGCTTTCTTT
D gene: TRBD2; clone size: few; J gene: TRBJ2-3; V gene: TRBV20-1; CDR3 protein: CSARDPGGADTQYF; CDR3 DNA: TGCAGTGCTAGAGACCCGGGGGGGGCAGATACGCAGTATTTT
D gene: .; clone size: few; J gene: TRBJ2-1; V gene: TRBV20-1; CDR3 protein: CSARVYREGIGANNEQFF; CDR3 DNA: TGCAGTGCTAGAGTCTACAGGGAGGGGATTGGGGCAAACAATGAGCAGTTCTTC
D gene: TRBD1; clone size: .; J gene: TRBJ2-6; V gene: TRBV7-2; CDR3 protein: CASGGTGQTSGANVLTF; CDR3 DNA: TGTGCCAGCGGTGGGACAGGGCAAACCTCAGGGGCCAACGTCCTGACTTTC
D gene: .; clone size: .; J gene: TRBJ2-7; V gene: TRBV27; CDR3 protein: CAGSAVDEQYF; CDR3 DNA: TGTGCCGGATCCGCGGTGGACGAGCAGTACTTC
D gene: TRBD1; clone size: .; J gene: TRBJ1-4; V gene: TRBV7-7; CDR3 protein: CASSLTPGQGSKLFF; CDR3 DNA: TGTGCTAGCAGCTTAACCCCGGGACAGGGCTCCAAACTGTTTTTT
D gene: .; clone size: .; J gene: TRBJ2-3; V gene: TRBV29-1; CDR3 protein: CSVDLLADTQYF; CDR3 DNA: TGCAGCGTTGATCTATTGGCGGATACGCAGTATTTT
D gene: .; clone size: .; J gene: TRBJ1-2; V gene: TRBV6-6; CDR3 protein: CASSSTGNNYGYTF; CDR3 DNA: TGTGCCAGCAGTTCGACCGGGAATAACTATGGCTACACCTTC
D gene: TRBD1; clone size: many; J gene: TRBJ1-4; V gene: TRBV5-6; CDR3 protein: CASSWWDRGDAEKLFF; CDR3 DNA: TGTGCCAGCAGCTGGTGGGACAGGGGAGACGCTGAAAAACTGTTTTTT
D gene: TRBD1; clone size: few; J gene: TRBJ1-2; V gene: TRBV10-3; CDR3 protein: CAISVTGGFGYTF; CDR3 DNA: TGTGCCATCAGTGTAACAGGGGGCTTTGGCTACACCTTC
D gene: .; clone size: many; J gene: TRBJ1-2; V gene: TRBV3-1; CDR3 protein: CASSQGAAGYTF; CDR3 DNA: TGTGCCAGCAGCCAGGGGGCCGCTGGCTACACCTTC